The next 4 T cell receptor beta chains were all read from a single sample in a study of T cells in Graves' hyperthyroidism and ophthalmopathy. What was amplified from RNA transcripts were TCR beta CDR3 regions. RT-PCR in the first round (using the HTBI primer set) targeted the TCR CDR3. TCRdb re-called the multiplex PCR reads through MiXCR, storing one row per CDR3 protein. The sample has about 400,000 distinct CDR3 sequences, more than 15% seen once. The specimen sequenced was blood. These receptors all stem from a woman aged 18 to 35 with Graves' hyperthyroidism.

This clonotype appeared many times. This chain uses TRBV30 with TRBJ1-4; D perhaps matches TRBD1 (6 bases). Germline V gene data show CDR1 as GTSNPN and CDR2 as SVGIG (reference sequence). CDR3 size: 13 residues. V was clipped by 5 bases and J by 5 bases, with 12 bases between them. CDR3 amino acids: CAWGQSTNEKLFF. In DNA form, the CDR3 reads TGTGCCTGGGGACAGTCTACGAATGAAAAACTGTTTTTT.

This chain connects TRBV19 to TRBJ2-3, with a weak D call TRBD1 (6 bases). CDR1 and CDR2 from the germline V gene are LNHDA and SQIVND (reference sequence). With 7 bases removed from V and 0 bases from J, the gap between germline ends came to 11 bases. The CDR3 contains 14 residues. CDR3 protein: CASTSRGSTDTQYF. CDR3 coding DNA: TGTGCCAGTACCTCCAGGGGTAGCACAGATACGCAGTATTTT.

In this sample, this clonotype turned up many times. V usage is TRBV11-2 and J usage is TRBJ2-5; either TRBD1 or TRBD2 may supply D (6 bases each). The CDR3 is 15 amino acids. CDR1 and CDR2 (germline): SGHAT, FQNNGV. V shed 2 bases and J shed 1 base, with 11 bases lying between them. CDR3 DNA: TGTGCCAGCAGCTTATATGGGGGGCGCCAAGAGACCCAGTACTTC. Its protein product is CASSLYGGRQETQYF.

A few counts support this clonotype. The CDR3, as DNA: TGTGCCAGCAGCCAAGCAGGGGGAAATTCACCCCTCCACTTT. This codes for CASSQAGGNSPLHF. This chain links TRBV3-1 with TRBJ1-6, with 7 positions matching TRBD1. The ends lost 1 base at V and 7 bases at J; junction bases unmatched: 1. CDR3 length: 14 residues. Germline V gives CDR1 LGHDT, CDR2 YNNKEL (reference sequence). Variable domain in full (rest from reference TRBV3-1 and TRBJ1-6): DTAVSQTPKYLVTQMGNDKSIKCEQNLGHDTMYWYKQDSKKFLKIMFSYNNKELIINETVPNRFSPKSPDKAHLNLHINSLELGDSAVYFCASSQAGGNSPLHFGNGTRLTVT.